This paragraph reports one T cell receptor (beta chain). The source of the sample is a study of blood T cell repertoires in COVID-19. Study-level background: Samples of COVID-19 (acute and convalescent) were obtained from the United States, Italy and Spain. PBMCs, B-cell-depleted T cells, or T cells provided the cDNA or gDNA that made up the material.

Authors' methods: Counts of nucleated cells, estimated from reference gene primer amplification, were obtained. Sequencing was performed with immunoSEQ multiplex PCR; in TCRdb, only in-frame clones are kept and a portion is missing. V, J and clone size derive from that table, while D and trimming were established from the DNA sequence. The profile shows roughly 250,000 clones, over 65% of them singletons. CDR3 size: 16 residues. Germline values: CDR1 SGHVS, CDR2 FQNEAQ. The V and J ends lost 5 bases and 3 bases, in that order; junction bases with no gene match: 4. The gene calls are TRBV7-8 and TRBJ2-2, with 12 nucleotides matching TRBD2. The source is an elderly woman with acute or convalescent COVID-19. Source material: peripheral blood. The CDR3 DNA is TGTGCCAGCAGCCCTAGCGGGGGGGTACACACCGGGGAGCTGTTTTTT. It translates to CASSPSGGVHTGELFF.